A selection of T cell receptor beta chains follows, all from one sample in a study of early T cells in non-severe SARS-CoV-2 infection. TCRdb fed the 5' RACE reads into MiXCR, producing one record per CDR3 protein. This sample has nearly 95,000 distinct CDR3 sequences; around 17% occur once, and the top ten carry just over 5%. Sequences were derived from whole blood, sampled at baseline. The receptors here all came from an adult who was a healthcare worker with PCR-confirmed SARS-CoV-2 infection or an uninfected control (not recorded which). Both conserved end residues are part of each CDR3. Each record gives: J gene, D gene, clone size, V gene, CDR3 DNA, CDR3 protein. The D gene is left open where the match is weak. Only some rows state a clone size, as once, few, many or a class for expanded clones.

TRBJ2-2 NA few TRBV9 TGTGCCAGCAGCCCCCAACTAGTGGTGAACACCGGGGAGCTGTTTTTT CASSPQLVVNTGELFF
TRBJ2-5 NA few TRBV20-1 TGCAGTGCTTCCCCGACCGGAGAGACCCAGTACTTC CSASPTGETQYF
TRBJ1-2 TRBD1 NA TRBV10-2 TGCGCCAGCAGCGGGACAGAACATTCCTATGGCTACACCTTC CASSGTEHSYGYTF
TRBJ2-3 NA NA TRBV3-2 TGTGCCAGCAGTCAGAACAGGGATCGGGGACATAAAGATACGCAGTATTTT CASSQNRDRGHKDTQYF
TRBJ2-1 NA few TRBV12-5 TGTGCTAGTGGTTTGGAGGGCGATGAGCAGTTCTTC CASGLEGDEQFF
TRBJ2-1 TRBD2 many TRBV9 TGTGCCAGCAGCGTTAGCGGGAATGAGCAGTTCTTC CASSVSGNEQFF
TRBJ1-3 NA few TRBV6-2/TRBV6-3 TGTGCCAGCAGTTACGGCGACGGCAAAGGAAACACCATATATTTT CASSYGDGKGNTIYF
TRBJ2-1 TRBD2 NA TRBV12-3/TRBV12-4 TGTGCCAGCAGTTTCCCTAGCGGGAGAAACAATGAGCAGTTCTTC CASSFPSGRNNEQFF
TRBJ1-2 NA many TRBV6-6 TGTGCCAGCAGTTCAGGGGATGGCTACACCTTC CASSSGDGYTF
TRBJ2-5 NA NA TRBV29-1 TGCAGCTTTCAAGACTGGGTATCCCAAGAGACCCAGTACTTC CSFQDWVSQETQYF